The 20 T cell receptor beta chains below come from one sample, sequenced in a study of neurological immune-mediated disorders. Via MiXCR, TCRdb re-called the 5' RACE reads, giving one row per CDR3 protein. The data hold 31,000 or so distinct CDR3 sequences, with 4% to 5.5% observed a single time. The sequenced material came from PBMCs. Source of these receptors: a man younger than 35 in good health.

This clonotype has ten or more counts. The genes are TRBV29-1 and TRBJ2-5, with D perhaps matching TRBD1 (6 bases). The V and J ends lost 4 bases and 3 bases respectively, with 9 bases between them. Germline lookup yields CDR1 SQVTM and CDR2 ANQGSEA. This CDR3 contains 12 residues. This chain's CDR3 is CSVARTEETQYF. The CDR3, as DNA: TGCAGCGTTGCTCGGACAGAAGAGACCCAGTACTTC.

This clonotype appeared many times. The chain couples TRBV18 to TRBJ2-1, with TRBD2 matching 9 bases. V gave up 1 base and J gave up 5 bases; unmatched junction bases: 0. Germline lookup yields CDR1 KGHSH and CDR2 LQKENI. The CDR3 has 14 amino acids. CDR3 residues: CASSPLAGDNEQFF. The CDR3 bases are TGTGCCAGCTCACCACTAGCGGGGGACAATGAGCAGTTCTTC. Full variable domain (rest looked up from reference TRBV18 and TRBJ2-1): NAGVMQNPRHLVRRRGQEARLRCSPMKGHSHVYWYRQLPEEGLKFMVYLQKENIIDESGMPKERFSAEFPKEGPSILRIQQVVRGDSAAYFCASSPLAGDNEQFFGPGTRLTVL.

In this sample, this clonotype turned up many times. The gene calls are TRBV5-5 and TRBJ1-1; D perhaps matches TRBD1 (6 bases). The V end lost 2 bases, the J end lost 5 bases, and 19 bases lay between the germline ends. CDR1 and CDR2 from the germline V gene are SGHKS and YYEKEE (reference sequence). The CDR3 extends over 16 amino acids. As DNA, the CDR3 is TGTGCCAGCAGCTTAAACGGGGGAGCGGGGGCGACTGAAGCTTTCTTT. Protein sequence: CASSLNGGAGATEAFF.

This clonotype was observed at least ten times. The J gene is TRBJ1-1, the V gene TRBV19; no firm D call. V dropped 3 bases and J dropped 0 bases, with 8 bases sitting between them. The CDR3 is 14 amino acids. Per germline, CDR1 LNHDA and CDR2 SQIVND (reference sequence). The CDR3 nucleotides are TGTGCCAGTAGTATCGTCCGCATGAACACTGAAGCTTTCTTT. Translated, it gives CASSIVRMNTEAFF. Combining the CDR3 with reference TRBV19 and TRBJ1-1 gives the whole variable domain DGGITQSPKYLFRKEGQNVTLSCEQNLNHDAMYWYRQDPGQGLRLIYYSQIVNDFQKGDIAEGYSVSREKKESFPLTVTSAQKNPTAFYLCASSIVRMNTEAFFGQGTRLTVV.

The table lists this clonotype with many counts. This chain connects TRBV12-3 or TRBV12-4 to TRBJ1-5; D remains ambiguous. There are 15 residues in the CDR3. V gave up 5 bases and J gave up 0 bases, with 11 bases separating them. This CDR3 is CASSTEIISNQPQHF. The CDR3 DNA reads as TGTGCCAGCAGTACCGAAATCATTAGCAATCAGCCCCAGCATTTT.

The sample holds many counts of this clonotype. The chain combines TRBV28 with TRBJ1-6, with D maybe TRBD1 (5 bases). Germline CDR1 reads MDHEN; CDR2 reads SYDVKM. CDR3 length: 14 residues. Trimming removed 5 bases from V and 12 bases from J, with 17 bases in between. The CDR3, as DNA: TGTGCCAGCAGTCGTCCCGGGACTTGGGAACCCCTCCACTTT. Its protein product is CASSRPGTWEPLHF.

V usage is TRBV18 and J usage is TRBJ1-6; TRBD1 agrees at 7 bases. The junction had 17 bases not matched to a gene; V was cut back by 2 bases and J by 10 bases. Looked up from germline, CDR1 is KGHSH and CDR2 is LQKENI. The length of the CDR3 is 18 residues. CDR3 nucleotide sequence: TGTGCCAGCTCACCAAAGATCTCCGGCAGGGGGAAGAACTCACCCCTCCACTTT. It yields the protein CASSPKISGRGKNSPLHF.

The chain recombines TRBV6-5 with TRBJ1-1; 7 nucleotides agree with TRBD1. This CDR3 has 12 residues. Germline V gene sequence: CDR1 MNHEY, CDR2 SVGAGI. The J segment lost 9 bases and the V segment lost 3 bases, leaving 4 bases of the junction unmatched. The CDR3 protein is CASSYMGQKAFF. CDR3 sequence (DNA): TGTGCCAGCAGTTATATGGGACAGAAAGCTTTCTTT.

This clonotype was seen ten or more times. This chain uses TRBV4-3 with TRBJ2-1; D call uncertain. Trimming pared 0 bases from V and 9 bases from J, leaving 18 bases between. From germline, CDR1 is LGHNA and CDR2 YSLEER. This CDR3 spans 16 amino acids. The CDR3 DNA reads as TGCGCCAGCAGCCAAGAATATGAGCCAAAATTCGGTGAGCAGTTCTTC. Protein: CASSQEYEPKFGEQFF.

There are many counts of this clonotype. At one boundary the junction diverges from the germline segment, which might be a read error. This chain connects TRBV25-1 to TRBJ1-1; the D is unclear. Germline-derived CDR1 and CDR2 are MGHDK and SYGVNS. CDR3 length equals 13 residues. CDR3 DNA sequence: TGTGCCAGCCGTGACCCGGGTTCCACTGAAGCTTTCTTT. Translated: CASRDPGSTEAFF.

In this sample, this clonotype turned up many times. This chain connects TRBV7-6 to TRBJ1-1; TRBD1 matches at 9 bases. Germline V lookup: CDR1 SGHVS, CDR2 FNYEAQ. With 8 bases clipped from V and 8 bases from J, the junction kept 12 bases outside the gene matches. The CDR3 covers 14 residues. This chain's CDR3 is CASRPTRQGGEAFF. CDR3 DNA: TGTGCCAGCCGACCCACCAGACAGGGGGGAGAAGCTTTCTTT.

This clonotype was counted at least ten times. The rearrangement uses TRBV20-1 and TRBJ2-1; 14 bases map to TRBD2. V gave up 1 base and J gave up 6 bases; unmatched junction bases: 2. The CDR3 contains 15 residues. Per the germline V gene, CDR1 is DFQATT and CDR2 is SNEGSKA (reference sequence). CDR3 region: CSARATSGGGNEQFF. CDR3 sequence (DNA): TGCAGTGCTAGAGCGACTAGCGGGGGGGGCAATGAGCAGTTCTTC.

This clonotype was observed many times. V usage is TRBV7-2 and J usage is TRBJ1-1; perhaps TRBD1 as D (6 bases). The CDR3 extends over 17 amino acids. CDR1 and CDR2 from the germline V gene are SGHTA and FQGNSA. Trimming left V 6 bases short and J 0 bases short, with 20 bases between. CDR3 DNA: TGTGCCAGCAGGGGGGCTGCCCGGGACATCATGAACACTGAAGCTTTCTTT. It encodes CASRGAARDIMNTEAFF.

This clonotype was seen ten or more times. This chain joins TRBV20-1 and TRBJ1-5, with D tentatively TRBD1 (5 bases). Germline V gene sequence: CDR1 DFQATT, CDR2 SNEGSKA (reference sequence). V lost 4 bases, J lost 5 bases, and 15 bases lay in between. CDR3 size: 14 residues. This CDR3 is CSATVGGDHQPQHF. The DNA for the CDR3 is TGCAGTGCTACAGTGGGGGGGGATCATCAGCCCCAGCATTTT.

The sample holds many counts of this clonotype. This rearrangement joins TRBV2 to TRBJ2-7; 11 nucleotides line up with TRBD1. Germline trimming cut 10 bases from V and 4 bases from J; bases unmatched to any gene: 9. The length of the CDR3 is 14 residues. Per germline, CDR1 SNHLY and CDR2 FYNNEI. The CDR3, as DNA: TGTGCCATCAGCGAGGACAGGGGGCTTTACGAGCAGTACTTC. Translated: CAISEDRGLYEQYF.

This clonotype came up many times. V and J are TRBV7-2 and TRBJ1-2, with unresolved D. The V end lost 5 bases, the J end lost 0 bases, and 10 bases lay between the germline ends. The germline V gene encodes CDR1 SGHTA and CDR2 FQGNSA. CDR3 length equals 14 residues. CDR3 in amino acids: CASSETQANYGYTF. The DNA for the CDR3 is TGTGCCAGCAGCGAAACTCAGGCTAACTATGGCTACACCTTC. Looking up the rest from reference TRBV7-2 and TRBJ1-2 gives the full variable domain: GAGVSQSPSNKVTEKGKDVELRCDPISGHTALYWYRQSLGQGLEFLIYFQGNSAPDKSGLPSDRFSAERTGGSVSTLTIQRTQQEDSAVYLCASSETQANYGYTFGSGTRLTVV.

This clonotype was recorded at least ten times. V gene TRBV25-1 combines with J gene TRBJ2-6; D not certain. Trimming cost V 7 bases and J 0 bases, with 4 bases left between them. The CDR3 length is 13 residues. The germline V gene has CDR1 MGHDK and CDR2 SYGVNS. The CDR3 region has the DNA TGTGCCAGCAAAAACTCTGGGGCCAACGTCCTGACTTTC. This translates into CASKNSGANVLTF. Supplemented by reference TRBV25-1 and TRBJ2-6, the full variable domain reads EADIYQTPRYLVIGTGKKITLECSQTMGHDKMYWYQQDPGMELHLIHYSYGVNSTEKGDLSSESTVSRIRTEHFPLTLESARPSHTSQYLCASKNSGANVLTFGAGSRLTVL.

The table lists this clonotype with many counts. The rearrangement uses TRBV7-9 and TRBJ2-1, with D possibly being TRBD1 or TRBD2 (5 bases each). The CDR3 has 14 amino acids. V was trimmed by 4 bases and J by 6 bases, leaving 13 bases between them. CDR1 is SEHNR and CDR2 is FQNEAQ in the germline V gene (reference sequence). The CDR3 spells CASSSAGTTNEQFF. CDR3 bases: TGTGCCAGCAGCTCCGCCGGGACGACCAATGAGCAGTTCTTC.

This clonotype occurred many times. This chain uses TRBV11-2 with TRBJ2-7, with D perhaps TRBD2 (5 bases). Germline V CDR1 and CDR2: SGHAT, FQNNGV. The ends were cut back, 5 bases at V and 4 bases at J, with 21 bases in the middle. This CDR3 comprises 16 residues. The CDR3 bases are TGTGCCAGCAGCGCTAGGGTATGGCGGGCGGCGTACGAGCAGTACTTC. Encoded protein: CASSARVWRAAYEQYF.

In its sample, this clonotype was seen a few times. J is TRBJ2-5 and V is TRBV7-9; the D call may be TRBD1 or TRBD2 (6 bases each). The germline CDR1 and CDR2 sequences are SEHNR and FQNEAQ (reference sequence). The CDR3 contains 14 residues. V was clipped by 7 bases and J by 4 bases, with 16 bases between them. The CDR3 DNA is TGTGCCAGCACCTCGAGGGGGGCCGGAGAGACCCAGTACTTC. Its translation: CASTSRGAGETQYF.